The rows below give T cell receptor beta chains drawn from one sample of a study of T cells after yellow fever vaccination. TCRdb re-called the 5' RACE reads with MiXCR, one entry per CDR3 protein. The sample has approximately 450,000 distinct CDR3 sequences, under 20% seen once. The source was PBMCs, collected before the yellow fever booster vaccination. The source of these receptors is a man between 18 and 35 years old who received the YFV17D yellow fever vaccine. The CDR3 runs from the conserved cysteine through the conserved F or W. D genes are given only for firm matches. Clone size, where shown, is once, few, many, or a class for clones that have expanded.

D gene: NA; V gene: TRBV5-6; J gene: TRBJ2-1; clone size: few; CDR3 DNA: TGTGCCAGCACCCCGCGGCAGGGCCACGTAGACAATGAGCAGTTCTTC; CDR3 protein: CASTPRQGHVDNEQFF
D gene: TRBD2; V gene: TRBV20-1; J gene: TRBJ2-7; clone size: few; CDR3 DNA: TGCAGTGCTTACAGGACTAGCGGGGGTCGGTACGAGCAGTACTTC; CDR3 protein: CSAYRTSGGRYEQYF
D gene: NA; V gene: TRBV6-5; J gene: TRBJ1-5; clone size: few; CDR3 DNA: TGTGCCAGCAGTTCCGGGGGAGATCAGCCCCAGCATTTT; CDR3 protein: CASSSGGDQPQHF
D gene: TRBD1; V gene: TRBV20-1; J gene: TRBJ1-6; clone size: NA; CDR3 DNA: TGCAGTGCTCCCCCCCGGAGACAGGGGGGATCACCCCTCCACTTT; CDR3 protein: CSAPPRRQGGSPLHF
D gene: NA; V gene: TRBV7-2; J gene: TRBJ1-4; clone size: NA; CDR3 DNA: TGTGCCAGCACCTCAGACTGGGGCTCTGAAAAACTGTTTTTT; CDR3 protein: CASTSDWGSEKLFF
D gene: TRBD2; V gene: TRBV27; J gene: TRBJ2-5; clone size: few; CDR3 DNA: TGTGCCAGCAGTCCGGAAGCGGGGGCAAGGCGGACCCAGTACTTC; CDR3 protein: CASSPEAGARRTQYF
D gene: TRBD1; V gene: TRBV9; J gene: TRBJ2-7; clone size: NA; CDR3 DNA: TGTGCCAGCAGCGTAGTCGACAGGGGTTGGGAGCAGTACTTC; CDR3 protein: CASSVVDRGWEQYF
D gene: NA; V gene: TRBV4-1; J gene: TRBJ2-2; clone size: NA; CDR3 DNA: TGCGCCAGCAGCCAAGCAGGTGGTAACGGGGAGCTGTTTTTT; CDR3 protein: CASSQAGGNGELFF
D gene: NA; V gene: TRBV6-1; J gene: TRBJ1-5; clone size: NA; CDR3 DNA: TGTGCCTGTTGGGGGGGCGGTCAGCCCCAGCATTTT; CDR3 protein: CACWGGGQPQHF
D gene: TRBD2; V gene: TRBV15; J gene: TRBJ2-2; clone size: NA; CDR3 DNA: TGTGCCACCAGCAGAGATCTGGGGACTAGCGCGAACACCGGGGAGCTGTTTTTT; CDR3 protein: CATSRDLGTSANTGELFF
D gene: TRBD1; V gene: TRBV27; J gene: TRBJ1-1; clone size: few; CDR3 DNA: TGTGCCAGCCGGCCGGCGGGGACAGGGGGCGCGTACACTGAAGCTTTCTTT; CDR3 protein: CASRPAGTGGAYTEAFF
D gene: NA; V gene: TRBV6-5; J gene: TRBJ1-2; clone size: few; CDR3 DNA: TGTGCCAGCAGCCGGGACTGGCGGCACTATGGCTACACCTTC; CDR3 protein: CASSRDWRHYGYTF
D gene: NA; V gene: TRBV9; J gene: TRBJ2-1; clone size: NA; CDR3 DNA: TGTGCCAGCAGCGACGGGACCACGAGCTCCTACAATGAGCAGTTCTTC; CDR3 protein: CASSDGTTSSYNEQFF
D gene: TRBD1; V gene: TRBV9; J gene: TRBJ1-2; clone size: NA; CDR3 DNA: TGTGCCAGCAGCGTAATGGAGGGACAGAACTATGGCTACACCTTC; CDR3 protein: CASSVMEGQNYGYTF
D gene: NA; V gene: TRBV6-2/TRBV6-3; J gene: TRBJ1-5; clone size: NA; CDR3 DNA: TGTGCCAGCAGTCCCGGGGTCCAAAATCAGCCCCAGCATTTT; CDR3 protein: CASSPGVQNQPQHF
D gene: NA; V gene: TRBV12-3/TRBV12-4; J gene: TRBJ2-5; clone size: few; CDR3 DNA: TGTGCCAGCGGTGGGATGACCCGCCTGGCCCAGTACTTC; CDR3 protein: CASGGMTRLAQYF
D gene: TRBD2; V gene: TRBV4-3; J gene: TRBJ2-1; clone size: few; CDR3 DNA: TGCGCCAGCAGCCAAACTACTAGCGGCTTGAATGAGCAGTTCTTC; CDR3 protein: CASSQTTSGLNEQFF
D gene: TRBD1; V gene: TRBV28; J gene: TRBJ1-2; clone size: once; CDR3 DNA: TGTGCCAGCAGTTTGGACAGGGATGCCTATGGCTACACCTTC; CDR3 protein: CASSLDRDAYGYTF
D gene: NA; V gene: TRBV5-1; J gene: TRBJ2-7; clone size: NA; CDR3 DNA: TGCGCCAGCAGCTTCGGGCAGGGAGGCTACTACGAGCAGTACTTC; CDR3 protein: CASSFGQGGYYEQYF
D gene: NA; V gene: TRBV4-2; J gene: TRBJ2-7; clone size: NA; CDR3 DNA: TGTGCCAGCAGCCAAGACCCAAGTCCTTCCTACGAGCAGTACTTC; CDR3 protein: CASSQDPSPSYEQYF
D gene: TRBD1; V gene: TRBV11-2; J gene: TRBJ1-2; clone size: NA; CDR3 DNA: TGTGCCAGCGGAGGACCGGGACAGGGAACATCTAACTATGGCTACACCTTC; CDR3 protein: CASGGPGQGTSNYGYTF
D gene: NA; V gene: TRBV12-3/TRBV12-4; J gene: TRBJ1-3; clone size: NA; CDR3 DNA: TGTGCCAGCAGTTCGCGACAGAGGGTCTCTGGAAACACCATATATTTT; CDR3 protein: CASSSRQRVSGNTIYF
D gene: NA; V gene: TRBV29-1; J gene: TRBJ1-1; clone size: few; CDR3 DNA: TGCAGCGTTGGCCTGGAGATGAGCACTGAAGCTTTCTTT; CDR3 protein: CSVGLEMSTEAFF
D gene: NA; V gene: TRBV20-1; J gene: TRBJ2-3; clone size: few; CDR3 DNA: TGCAGTGCTAGCGGGGGCTCAGATACGCAGTATTTT; CDR3 protein: CSASGGSDTQYF
D gene: NA; V gene: TRBV25-1; J gene: TRBJ2-3; clone size: many; CDR3 DNA: TGTGCCAGCAGTACGCGAGCTAGCACAGATACGCAGTATTTT; CDR3 protein: CASSTRASTDTQYF
D gene: TRBD1; V gene: TRBV5-1; J gene: TRBJ2-1; clone size: NA; CDR3 DNA: TGCGCCAGCAGCCCGTGGGACAGGGGAGTCAATGAGCAGTTCTTC; CDR3 protein: CASSPWDRGVNEQFF
D gene: TRBD1; V gene: TRBV2; J gene: TRBJ1-5; clone size: NA; CDR3 DNA: TGTGCCAGCAGATGGGACAGGTGGGGCAATCAGCCCCAGCATTTT; CDR3 protein: CASRWDRWGNQPQHF
D gene: TRBD2; V gene: TRBV9; J gene: TRBJ2-3; clone size: NA; CDR3 DNA: TGTGCTACTAGCGGGGGGGAACGGGCAGATACGCAGTATTTT; CDR3 protein: CATSGGERADTQYF
D gene: NA; V gene: TRBV5-1; J gene: TRBJ2-2; clone size: NA; CDR3 DNA: TGCGCCAGCCGCGCGGGACGGAGGAACACCGGGGAGCTGTTTTTT; CDR3 protein: CASRAGRRNTGELFF
D gene: NA; V gene: TRBV9; J gene: TRBJ1-1; clone size: NA; CDR3 DNA: TGTGCCAGCAGCGTAGACCCGGGTATAGGGACTGAAGCTTTCTTT; CDR3 protein: CASSVDPGIGTEAFF
D gene: NA; V gene: TRBV27; J gene: TRBJ1-1; clone size: many; CDR3 DNA: TGTGCCAGCAGTTTTAGCAGGGGCGAAGCTTTCTTT; CDR3 protein: CASSFSRGEAFF
D gene: TRBD1; V gene: TRBV5-6; J gene: TRBJ2-4; clone size: few; CDR3 DNA: TGTGCCAGCAGGGTCGGACAGGGAGCCAAAAACATTCAGTACTTC; CDR3 protein: CASRVGQGAKNIQYF